A selection of T cell receptor beta chains follows, all from one sample in a study of blood T cell repertoires in COVID-19. Clones were read by immunoSEQ multiplex PCR, and TCRdb kept only the in-frame ones, dropping some. The data hold 200,000 to 300,000 clones, with roughly 82% observed a single time. Sample: peripheral blood. These receptors were obtained from a man aged 35 to 55 who had recovered from COVID-19. Each CDR3 is given without its conserved first and last residue.

V: TRBV6-1; J: TRBJ1-2; length: 12; CDR3: ASSEQTSNYGYT
V: TRBV4-3; J: TRBJ2-6; length: 19; CDR3: ASSRNTHGSGRSSGANVLT
V: TRBV7-9; J: TRBJ2-7; length: 14; CDR3: ASSSRTRPGVYEQY
V: TRBV5-6; J: TRBJ2-3; length: 12; CDR3: ASSPGGSTDTQY
V: TRBV7-2; J: TRBJ2-7; length: 12; CDR3: ASSLVGDPYEQY
V: TRBV2; J: TRBJ1-1; length: 9; CDR3: ASSSDTEAF
V: TRBV9; J: TRBJ1-2; length: 11; CDR3: ASSVIDSWGYT
V: TRBV19; J: TRBJ1-5; length: 13; CDR3: ASSAVPGGNQPQH
V: TRBV18; J: TRBJ1-1; length: 13; CDR3: ASSPSTGTVTEAF
V: TRBV9; J: TRBJ1-3; length: 12; CDR3: ASSEQVPGNTIY
V: TRBV30; J: TRBJ2-7; length: 11; CDR3: AWALGGDNEQY
V: TRBV7-8; J: TRBJ2-2; length: 14; CDR3: ASSLPDTRFTGELF
V: TRBV7-2; J: TRBJ2-7; length: 12; CDR3: ASSSQRGAYEQY
V: TRBV6-6; J: TRBJ2-7; length: 12; CDR3: ASSSMGQLYEQY
V: TRBV7-2; J: TRBJ2-4; length: 11; CDR3: ASSYRERDIQY
V: TRBV10-1; J: TRBJ2-7; length: 13; CDR3: ASSGSETGIYEQY
V: TRBV3-1/TRBV3-2; J: TRBJ1-1; length: 12; CDR3: ASSHEDRATEAF
V: TRBV5-6; J: TRBJ1-2; length: 12; CDR3: ASSPGGPNYGYT
V: TRBV30; J: TRBJ1-1; length: 12; CDR3: AWSRDRLRKEAF
V: TRBV9; J: TRBJ2-1; length: 15; CDR3: ASSARVGLAGNNEQF
V: TRBV11-2; J: TRBJ2-7; length: 11; CDR3: ASSLGLVDEQY
V: TRBV7-8; J: TRBJ2-7; length: 14; CDR3: ASSPRSSGRAGEQY
V: TRBV5-4; J: TRBJ2-3; length: 14; CDR3: ASSYAGTSGRDTQY
V: TRBV9; J: TRBJ2-2; length: 14; CDR3: ASSVSASGNTGELF
V: TRBV25-1; J: TRBJ2-2; length: 13; CDR3: ASKSGRLYTGELF
V: TRBV7-9; J: TRBJ1-2; length: 13; CDR3: ASSLDATANYGYT
V: TRBV6-2/TRBV6-3; J: TRBJ2-6; length: 15; CDR3: ASSYGTGNSGANVLT
V: TRBV2; J: TRBJ2-7; length: 12; CDR3: ATKSRAGSYEQY
V: TRBV5-6; J: TRBJ2-1; length: 13; CDR3: ASSLGRASHNEQF
V: TRBV7-9; J: TRBJ2-2; length: 13; CDR3: ASSLRNTNTGELF
V: TRBV27; J: TRBJ2-2; length: 12; CDR3: ASSWGGNTGELF
V: TRBV5-4; J: TRBJ1-1; length: 14; CDR3: ASSLPSGQGNTEAF
V: TRBV21-1; J: TRBJ2-3; length: 15; CDR3: ASSKGRPVVGRDTQY
V: TRBV11-2; J: TRBJ2-7; length: 12; CDR3: ASSSNRRYYEQY
V: TRBV3-1/TRBV3-2; J: TRBJ2-3; length: 12; CDR3: ASSPPDTTDTQY
V: TRBV7-2; J: TRBJ1-1; length: 13; CDR3: ASSLGGVANTEAF
V: TRBV6-1; J: TRBJ1-5; length: 14; CDR3: ASSARREGGNQPQH
V: TRBV25-1; J: TRBJ2-7; length: 13; CDR3: ASSAPGAGGLRQY
V: TRBV10-3; J: TRBJ1-2; length: 11; CDR3: AISEMEADGYT
V: TRBV25-1; J: TRBJ2-5; length: 14; CDR3: ASSDGGADFQETQY
V: TRBV30; J: TRBJ2-7; length: 11; CDR3: AWVRDRPYEQY